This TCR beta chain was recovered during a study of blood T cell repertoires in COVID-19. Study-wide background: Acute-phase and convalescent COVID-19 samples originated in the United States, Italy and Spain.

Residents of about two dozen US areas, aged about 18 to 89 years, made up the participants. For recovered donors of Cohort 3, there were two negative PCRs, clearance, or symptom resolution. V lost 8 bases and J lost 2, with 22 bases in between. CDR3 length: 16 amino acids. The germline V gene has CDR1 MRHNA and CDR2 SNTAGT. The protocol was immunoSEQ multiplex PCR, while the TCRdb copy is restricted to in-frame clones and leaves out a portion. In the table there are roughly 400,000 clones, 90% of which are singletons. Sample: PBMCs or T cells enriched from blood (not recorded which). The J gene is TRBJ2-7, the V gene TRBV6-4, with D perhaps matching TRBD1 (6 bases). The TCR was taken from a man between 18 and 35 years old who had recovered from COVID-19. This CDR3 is CASRGPRRTDPYEQYF. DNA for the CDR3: TGTGCCAGCCGAGGCCCCCGACGGACAGACCCCTACGAGCAGTACTTC.